This TCR beta chain was identified in a study of OX40 agonist ivuxolimab in advanced cancers. Turning to the study itself: The patients' treatment was ivuxolimab, an agonistic anti-OX40 (CD134) antibody. Enrollees could have had prior anti-PD-1, anti-PD-L1 or anti-CTLA-4 therapy, which more than 30% had received. Overall study results and limits: Some patients who did not respond also had low normalized T-cell clonal expansion.

Repertoires were generated with immunoSEQ multiplex PCR, while TCRdb's copy carries only in-frame clones and drops some. The repertoire holds about 82,000 clones, with just over 85% as singletons. Germline V CDR1 and CDR2: KGHSH, LQKENI. The CDR3 runs to 13 residues. Trimming cost V 4 bases and J 5 bases; bases outside gene matches: 4. To note about this clone: Its specificity is unknown.

The sample in question was CD4+ or CD8+ T cells sorted from blood, obtained in a trial of the OX40 agonist ivuxolimab. The chain joins TRBV18 to TRBJ1-1; the match to TRBD1 covers 7 bases. The TCR sequence derives from an adult with an advanced solid tumor such as melanoma, head and neck, liver or kidney cancer. The chain's CDR3 is CASSRQGLTEAFF. The CDR3 DNA follows: TGTGCCAGCTCACGACAGGGTTTGACTGAAGCTTTCTTT.